The TCR beta chain under discussion was sequenced for a study of blood T cells in healthy people across ages. Using a J-beta primer mix together with a sample-barcoded 5' primer, a second PCR was run for about 6 to 12 cycles. Each CDR3 protein gets one entry after TCRdb re-called the 5' RACE reads with MiXCR. The sample includes fewer than 1 million distinct CDR3 sequences, approximately 44% of them seen just once. CDR1 and CDR2 (germline): MNHEY, SVGEGT. This CDR3 spans 14 amino acids. The chain combines TRBV6-2 or TRBV6-3 with TRBJ2-5; 10 positions match TRBD1. The J call may not be correct, given that the DNA end is closer to TRBJ2-7. This TCR came from a man between 60 and 75 years old in good health. Input material: blood. The CDR3 DNA sequence: TGTGCCAGCACCACGGGGACAGGGGCCTACGAGCAGTACTTC. This translates into CASTTGTGAYEQYF.